This passage covers 13 T cell receptor beta chains from one sample sequenced in a study of shared clonotypes between healthy human individuals. TCRdb keeps only in-frame clones here, not all; method: immunoSEQ multiplex PCR. The sample contains around 1.1 million clones, about 80% of which appear only once. The source material was memory CD4+ T cells from PBMCs. This sample's subset: CD45RA-negative fraction. Receptor source: a man between 18 and 35 years old in good health. Some clones in this sample may be carry-over from other donors' samples.

The chain has TRBV5-6 and TRBJ2-7; D is uncertain. The CDR3 extends over 13 amino acids. The V gene's germline CDR1 is SGHDT and CDR2 YYEEEE. V lost 0 bases, J lost 4 bases, and 8 bases lay in between. CDR3 sequence: CASSLGRIYEQYF. The CDR3 DNA follows: TGTGCCAGCAGCTTGGGGCGGATTTACGAGCAGTACTTC.

V and J are TRBV10-3 and TRBJ2-5; 7 bases are shared with TRBD2. This CDR3 has 17 amino acids. V gave up 6 bases and J gave up 2 bases; unmatched junction bases: 15. Germline V gives CDR1 ENHRY, CDR2 SYGVKD. CDR3 DNA sequence: TGTGCCATCAGGGACGGAGGGAGGGCCGCATCTCAAGAGACCCAGTACTTC. It codes for CAIRDGGRAASQETQYF.

This clone occurred a few times. In DNA, the CDR3 is TGTGCCAGCAGCCAGAACTCACGCCCAGACTCTGGAAACACCATATATTTT. Its translation is CASSQNSRPDSGNTIYF. This sequence joins TRBV9 and TRBJ1-3; D call uncertain. Trimming cost V 4 bases and J 0 bases, with 17 bases left between them. This CDR3 spans 17 amino acids. Germline V gene sequence: CDR1 SGDLS, CDR2 YYNGEE.

The V call is TRBV5-1, the J call TRBJ1-2; 7 nucleotides line up with TRBD1. This CDR3 contains 16 residues. The V gene's germline CDR1 is SGHRS and CDR2 YFSETQ. The V gene end was trimmed by 3 bases and the J gene end by 8 bases; junction bases not matched to a gene: 16. The CDR3 region has the DNA TGCGCCAGCAGCTGGAAACCGGGACAGAGGGCACGGGGCTACACCTTC. Protein product: CASSWKPGQRARGYTF.

The chain carries TRBV25-1 and TRBJ1-6; D not resolved. The germline CDR1 and CDR2 sequences are MGHDK and SYGVNS. Trimming removed 4 bases at V and 11 bases at J, with 3 bases between. This CDR3 is 10 amino acids long. In nucleotides, the CDR3 is TGTGCCAGCAGTGGTCCACCCCTCCACTTT. It yields the protein CASSGPPLHF.

The rearrangement uses TRBV6-1 and TRBJ1-1; 7 nucleotides align to TRBD1. Germline loops: CDR1 MNHNS, CDR2 SASEGT. CDR3 size: 14 residues. The trim removed 5 bases at V and 7 bases at J, leaving 10 bases unmatched. The CDR3 reads CASSPQGDRSEAFF. CDR3 DNA sequence: TGTGCCAGCAGTCCCCAGGGGGACAGAAGTGAAGCTTTCTTT.

The DNA for the CDR3 is TGTGCCAGCAGTGGTCAGTACACTGAAGCTTTCTTT. This codes for CASSGQYTEAFF. The genes are TRBV25-1 and TRBJ1-1; D gene ambiguous. Germline V gene lookup returns CDR1 MGHDK and CDR2 SYGVNS. CDR3 length: 12 amino acids. Trimming shortened V by 4 bases and J by 3 bases, and 6 bases separated the two germline ends.

The chain combines TRBV5-1 with TRBJ2-3; maybe TRBD2 (6 bases). CDR3 length: 19 amino acids. V lost 0 bases, J lost 1 base, and 21 bases lay in between. CDR1 and CDR2 from the germline V gene are SGHRS and YFSETQ. For the CDR3, the DNA is TGCGCCAGCAGCTTGGGAGAGAGGAGGGCAGGTGAGCGCACAGATACGCAGTATTTT. Its translation: CASSLGERRAGERTDTQYF.

This clone showed up just a few times. DNA for the CDR3: TGCGCCAGCAGCTTGGGACATATCAATGAGCAGTTCTTC. This sequence encodes CASSLGHINEQFF. This chain connects TRBV5-1 to TRBJ2-1; D unclear. In germline, CDR1 is SGHRS, CDR2 YFSETQ. The CDR3 length is 13 residues. Trimming pared 0 bases from V and 6 bases from J, leaving 7 bases between.

Regarding this clone: Distinct nucleotide sequences in the sample also encode this CDR3. J is TRBJ1-2 and V is TRBV5-1, with TRBD1 matching over 7 bases. The CDR3 covers 13 residues. Germline values: CDR1 SGHRS, CDR2 YFSETQ. J was trimmed by 4 bases and V by 5 bases; bases with no gene match: 5. CDR3: CASSPDRVYGYTF. The CDR3 nucleotides are TGCGCCAGCAGTCCCGACAGGGTCTATGGCTACACCTTC.

Concerning this clone itself: A much larger clone differs by one base, so this may be a read error. The chain combines TRBV5-4 with TRBJ2-1; D remains unclear. In germline, CDR1 is SGHNT, CDR2 YYREEE (reference sequence). This CDR3 spans 16 amino acids. The CDR3 sequence is CASSRNLRNSYNERFF. CDR3 DNA sequence: TGTGCCAGCAGCCGCAACTTGAGAAACTCCTACAATGAGCGGTTCTTC.

The chain combines TRBV9 with TRBJ2-7; tentatively, D is TRBD1 (5 bases). The CDR3 consists of 13 residues. The V gene's germline CDR1 is SGDLS and CDR2 YYNGEE. V lost 4 bases and J lost 1, with 9 bases in between. The CDR3 reads CASSRAGSYEQYF. CDR3 coding DNA: TGTGCCAGCAGCCGCGCAGGGTCCTACGAGCAGTACTTC.

The chain combines TRBV5-4 with TRBJ2-4, with 8 bases that match TRBD2. The CDR3 consists of 16 residues. V was clipped by 4 bases and J by 2 bases; unmatched bases: 8. Germline loops: CDR1 SGHNT, CDR2 YYREEE (reference sequence). CDR3 protein: CASSLGGGLTKNIQYF. The CDR3 region has the DNA TGTGCCAGCAGCCTCGGGGGGGGACTTACCAAAAACATTCAGTACTTC.